This T cell receptor beta chain stems from a study of regulatory T cells in long-lasting Graves disease. The overall study: Persistent Graves' disease denoted over 5 years of antithyroid drugs plus positive TSH receptor antibodies. Overall study findings and caveats: Thyroid tissue was not studied; only peripheral blood was.

For TCR beta, libraries came from iRepertoire HTBI primers and Arm-PCR of CDR3 regions. TCRdb passed the multiplex PCR reads through MiXCR, listing each CDR3 protein once. The sample consists of hundreds of thousands of distinct CDR3 sequences, about 20% of them appearing once. Documented time point: persistent/refractory GD, antithyroid drugs over 5 years with positive TRAb. From RNA extracted from PBMCs, the TCR library was made. Xi'an, China, was home to the endocrinology department that provided patients. From each patient, approximately 9 milliliters of peripheral blood was drawn and collected into an EDTA anticoagulant tube. This CDR3 region has 14 residues. From germline, CDR1 is MNHEY and CDR2 SMNVEV (reference sequence). The V segment lost 5 bases and the J segment 7 bases; nucleotides outside the gene matches: 8. A word on this clonotype: Its antigen is unidentified.

The starting material was peripheral blood mononuclear cells (PBMCs), obtained when the disease was refractory, from a patient treated with antithyroid drugs. The rearrangement links TRBV27 to TRBJ2-3, with TRBD1 identical over 8 bases. The TCR originated in a female donor with Graves disease. This chain's CDR3 is CASSRQGPINTQYF. The CDR3 nucleotides are TGTGCCAGCAGTCGACAGGGGCCCATCAATACGCAGTATTTT.